What follows describes a single T cell receptor (beta chain). The data were taken from a study of blood T cell repertoires in COVID-19. Trimming removed 5 bases from V and 7 bases from J; junction bases left unmatched: 14. CDR1 MDHEN and CDR2 SYDVKM come from the germline V gene. The CDR3 is 16 amino acids. Sequencing was performed with immunoSEQ multiplex PCR; in TCRdb, only in-frame clones are kept and a portion is missing. The sample includes about 210,000 clones, around 86% seen only once; the top ten take less than 5%. This sequence originates from a woman aged 40 to 50 with acute COVID-19. The J gene is TRBJ2-1, the V gene TRBV28, with TRBD2 matching 7 bases. The source material was PBMCs or T cells enriched from blood (not recorded which). The CDR3 loop reads CASSPSGTPQGNEQFF. CDR3 sequence (DNA): TGTGCCAGCAGTCCGAGCGGGACCCCCCAAGGGAATGAGCAGTTCTTC.